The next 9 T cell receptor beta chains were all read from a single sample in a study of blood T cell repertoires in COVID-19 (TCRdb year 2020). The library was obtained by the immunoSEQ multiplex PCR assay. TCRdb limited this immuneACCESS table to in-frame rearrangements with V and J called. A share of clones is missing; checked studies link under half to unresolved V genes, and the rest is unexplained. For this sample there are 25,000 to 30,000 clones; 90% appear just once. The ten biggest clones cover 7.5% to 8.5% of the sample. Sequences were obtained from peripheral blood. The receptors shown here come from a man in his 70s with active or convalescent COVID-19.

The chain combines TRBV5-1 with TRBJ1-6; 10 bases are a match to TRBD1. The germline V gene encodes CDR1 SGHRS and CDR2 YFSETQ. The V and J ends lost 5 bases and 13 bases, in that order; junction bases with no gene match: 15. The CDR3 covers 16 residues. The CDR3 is CASRYVWDRGWAPLHF. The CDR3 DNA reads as TGCGCCAGCAGGTATGTATGGGACAGGGGTTGGGCGCCCCTCCACTTT.

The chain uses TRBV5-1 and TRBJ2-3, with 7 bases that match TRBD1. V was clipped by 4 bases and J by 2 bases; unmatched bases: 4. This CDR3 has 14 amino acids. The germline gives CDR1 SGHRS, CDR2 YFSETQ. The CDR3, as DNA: TGCGCCAGCAGCGCCGGGACAGTCACAGATACGCAGTATTTT. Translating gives CASSAGTVTDTQYF.

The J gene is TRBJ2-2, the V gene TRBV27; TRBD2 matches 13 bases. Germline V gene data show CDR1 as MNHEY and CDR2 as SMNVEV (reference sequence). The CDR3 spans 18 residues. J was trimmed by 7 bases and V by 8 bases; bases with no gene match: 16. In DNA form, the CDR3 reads TGTGCCAGCTCTAACAACCCTACTAGCGGGAGGGCGATCGGGGAGCTGTTTTTT. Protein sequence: CASSNNPTSGRAIGELFF.

The CDR3 reads CASSQRTGQETQYF. The CDR3 DNA is TGTGCCAGCAGCCAAAGGACAGGCCAAGAGACCCAGTACTTC. The chain recombines TRBV16 with TRBJ2-5; TRBD1 agrees at 7 bases. Germline V gene sequence: CDR1 KGHSY, CDR2 FQNENV. V shed 2 bases, J shed 1 base, and the junction held 1 base outside the gene matches. This CDR3 is 14 amino acids long.

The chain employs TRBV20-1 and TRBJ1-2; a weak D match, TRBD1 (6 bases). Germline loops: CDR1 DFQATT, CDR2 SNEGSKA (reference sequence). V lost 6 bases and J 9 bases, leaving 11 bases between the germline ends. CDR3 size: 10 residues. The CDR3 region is CSATGNSYTF. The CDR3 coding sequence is TGCAGTGCCACAGGGAACAGCTACACCTTC.

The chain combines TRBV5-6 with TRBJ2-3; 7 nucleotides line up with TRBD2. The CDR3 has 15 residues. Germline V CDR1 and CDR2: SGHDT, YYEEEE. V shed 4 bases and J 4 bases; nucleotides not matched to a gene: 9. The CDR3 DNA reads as TGTGCCAGCAGCCCCGGGACGGGAGGACCAGATACGCAGTATTTT. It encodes CASSPGTGGPDTQYF.

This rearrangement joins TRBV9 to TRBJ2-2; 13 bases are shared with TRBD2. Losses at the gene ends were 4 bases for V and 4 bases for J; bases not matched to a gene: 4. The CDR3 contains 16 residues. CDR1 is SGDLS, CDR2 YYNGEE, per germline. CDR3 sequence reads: CASSQRLAGGTGELFF. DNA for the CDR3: TGTGCCAGCAGCCAGAGACTAGCGGGAGGCACCGGGGAGCTGTTTTTT.

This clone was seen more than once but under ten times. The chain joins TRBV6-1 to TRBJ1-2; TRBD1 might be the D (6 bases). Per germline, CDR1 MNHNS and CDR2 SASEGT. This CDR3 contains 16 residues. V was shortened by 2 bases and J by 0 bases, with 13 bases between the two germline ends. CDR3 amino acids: CASSEQQGASNYGYTF. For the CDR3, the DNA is TGTGCCAGCAGTGAACAACAGGGAGCGTCTAACTATGGCTACACCTTC.

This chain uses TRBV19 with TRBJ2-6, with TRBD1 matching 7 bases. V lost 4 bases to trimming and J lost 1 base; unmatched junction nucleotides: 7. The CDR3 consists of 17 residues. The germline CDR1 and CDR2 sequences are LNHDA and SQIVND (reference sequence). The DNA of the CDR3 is TGTGCCAGTAGTACCTTAGGGACAGCTTCTGGGGCCAACGTCCTGACTTTC. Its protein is CASSTLGTASGANVLTF. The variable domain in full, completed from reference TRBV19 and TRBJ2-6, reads DGGITQSPKYLFRKEGQNVTLSCEQNLNHDAMYWYRQDPGQGLRLIYYSQIVNDFQKGDIAEGYSVSREKKESFPLTVTSAQKNPTAFYLCASSTLGTASGANVLTFGAGSRLTVL.